The subject of this entry is one TCR beta chain. The specificity of this receptor is unknown. No much larger clone is present one base from it, and per-base qualities are unavailable. This record comes from a study of blood T cell repertoires in COVID-19 (dated by TCRdb to the early 2020s). With respect to the entire study: Collaborator samples came from the United States, Italy and Spain and covered acute and convalescent phases of COVID-19. The material from the prospective study consisted of cDNA or gDNA derived from T cells, B-cell-depleted T cells, or PBMCs. The dataset comprised deeply sampled blood TCRbeta repertoires from subjects exposed to, actively infected with, or recovered from COVID-19. A freely available public database, intended as a resource for researchers studying the immune response to SARS-CoV-2, is where the repertoires were released. The samples were drawn from two sources: the first 160 participants of the ongoing ImmuneRACE study, and over 1,000 subjects contributed by 6 global collaborators. Nearly every sample came with metadata listing a de-identified subject ID, COVID-19 status, age in years and sex. HLA class I and class II types, where available, came from metadata supplied by the sample provider rather than from assay-based typing.

General conclusions and limits of the study: The quantity of clinical and demographic metadata differed by source and by participant and was supplied without curation.

Deletion took 0 bases off V and 0 bases off J, with a span of 10 bases between the germline ends. Including cysteine and phenylalanine, the CDR3 has 16 amino acids. Here the CDR3 DNA is all that survives: 48 bases in frame from base 1. The germline V gene supplies CDR1 SGHRS and CDR2 YFSETQ. TCRbeta CDR3 regions were amplified from genomic DNA by means of the immunoSEQ Assay, a bias-controlled multiplex PCR. In the authors' own workflow: The number of nucleated cells in each sample was estimated by amplification of reference gene primers within the assay. To quantify the absolute abundance of each unique TCRbeta CDR3 rearrangement, sequence reads were collapsed and filtered. For each sample, productive Simpson clonality was calculated as the square root of Simpson's diversity index across productive rearrangements. TCRdb obtained this table from immuneACCESS and retained in-frame rearrangements with V and J assigned. These tables miss some clones; where compared with another copy, unresolved V genes account for less than half of the shortfall, and the remainder is unexplained. Clonal size and the V and J genes are those of that table, whereas D and trimming came from the DNA. The sample data list under 350,000 clones, and 80% to 90% of these were observed just once. About 4.2% of the sample goes to the ten largest clones.

In the prospective study, participants were about 18 to 100 years old, resided in under 30 geographic areas of the United States, and were enrolled through a virtual design. Cohort assignment in the prospective study relied on participant-reported clinical history from a screening survey and a study questionnaire. In the prospective study, whole blood, serum and a nasopharyngeal or oropharyngeal swab were collected from each participant by mobile phlebotomists. Additional blood draws and questionnaires over an approximately two-month period could optionally be provided by prospective study participants. Blood samples from the prospective study were shipped frozen or at room temperature prior to DNA extraction.

Source material: PBMCs or T cells enriched from blood (not recorded which). The receptor was derived from a woman aged 40 to 50 with acute COVID-19. The chain was built from TRBV5-1 and TRBJ1-3; the D gene lacks a confident call. DNA sequence: TGCGCCAGCAGCTTGGCAGGCGACCTCTCTGGAAACACCATATATTTT. The resulting protein is CASSLAGDLSGNTIYF.